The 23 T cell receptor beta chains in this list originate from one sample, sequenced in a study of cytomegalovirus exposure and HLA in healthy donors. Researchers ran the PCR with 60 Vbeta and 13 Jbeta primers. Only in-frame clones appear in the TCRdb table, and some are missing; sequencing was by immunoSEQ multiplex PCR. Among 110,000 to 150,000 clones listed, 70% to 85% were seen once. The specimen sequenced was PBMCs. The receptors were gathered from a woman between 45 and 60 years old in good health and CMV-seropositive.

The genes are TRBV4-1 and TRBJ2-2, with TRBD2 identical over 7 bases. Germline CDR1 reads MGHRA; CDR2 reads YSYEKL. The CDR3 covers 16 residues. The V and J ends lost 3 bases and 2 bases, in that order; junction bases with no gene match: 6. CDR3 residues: CASSQGEGLNTGELFF. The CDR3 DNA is TGCGCCAGCAGCCAGGGGGAGGGTCTCAACACCGGGGAGCTGTTTTTT.

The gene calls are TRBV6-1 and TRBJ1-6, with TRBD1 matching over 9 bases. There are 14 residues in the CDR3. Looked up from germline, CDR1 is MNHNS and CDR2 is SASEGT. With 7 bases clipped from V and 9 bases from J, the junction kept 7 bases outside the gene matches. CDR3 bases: TGTGCCAGCACCGATGCGACAGGGGGTTCACCCCTCCACTTT. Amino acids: CASTDATGGSPLHF.

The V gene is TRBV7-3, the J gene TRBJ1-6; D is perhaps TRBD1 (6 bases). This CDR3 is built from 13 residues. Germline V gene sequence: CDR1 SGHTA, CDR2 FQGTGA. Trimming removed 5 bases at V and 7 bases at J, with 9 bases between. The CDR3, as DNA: TGTGCCAGCAGCGCCCAGGGGAATTCACCCCTCCACTTT. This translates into CASSAQGNSPLHF.

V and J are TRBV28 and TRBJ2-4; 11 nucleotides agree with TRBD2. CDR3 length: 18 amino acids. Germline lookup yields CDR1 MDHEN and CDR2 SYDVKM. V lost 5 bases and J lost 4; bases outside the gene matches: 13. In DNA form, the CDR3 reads TGTGCCAGCAGTGGGGTGGGGGCACTAGCGGGGGTAAAAAACATTCAGTACTTC. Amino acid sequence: CASSGVGALAGVKNIQYF.

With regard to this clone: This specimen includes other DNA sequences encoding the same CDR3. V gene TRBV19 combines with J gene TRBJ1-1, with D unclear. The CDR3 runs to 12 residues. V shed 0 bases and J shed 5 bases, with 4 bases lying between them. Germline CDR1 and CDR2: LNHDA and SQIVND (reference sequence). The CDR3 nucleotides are TGTGCCAGTAGTATAGATCGGACTGAAGCTTTCTTT. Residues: CASSIDRTEAFF.

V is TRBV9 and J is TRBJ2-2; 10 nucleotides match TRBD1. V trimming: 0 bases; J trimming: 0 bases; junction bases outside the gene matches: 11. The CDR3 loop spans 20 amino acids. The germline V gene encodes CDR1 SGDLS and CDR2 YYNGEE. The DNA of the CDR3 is TGTGCCAGCAGCGTAGCTCCCACGACAGGGGGCCTCGCGAACACCGGGGAGCTGTTTTTT. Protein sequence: CASSVAPTTGGLANTGELFF.

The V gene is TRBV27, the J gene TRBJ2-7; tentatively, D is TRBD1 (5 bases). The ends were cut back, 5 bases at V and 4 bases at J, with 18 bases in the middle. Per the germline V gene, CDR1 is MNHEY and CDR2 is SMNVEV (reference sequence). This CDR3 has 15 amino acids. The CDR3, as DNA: TGTGCCAGCAGTCTTCTAGGCAGGGCGTCGTACGAGCAGTACTTC. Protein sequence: CASSLLGRASYEQYF.

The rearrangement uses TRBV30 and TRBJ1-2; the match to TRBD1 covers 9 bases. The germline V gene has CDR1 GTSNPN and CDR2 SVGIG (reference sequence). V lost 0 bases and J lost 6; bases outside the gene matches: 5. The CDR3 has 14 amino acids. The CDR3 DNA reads TGTGCCTGGAGTGTATATAGGACAGGGGATGGCTACACCTTC. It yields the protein CAWSVYRTGDGYTF.

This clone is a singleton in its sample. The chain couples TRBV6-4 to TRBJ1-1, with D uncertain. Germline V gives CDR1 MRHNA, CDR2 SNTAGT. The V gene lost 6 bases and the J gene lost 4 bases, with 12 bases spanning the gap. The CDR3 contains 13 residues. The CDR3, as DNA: TGTGCCAGCAGCGAAGAGATTGGCACTGAAGCTTTCTTT. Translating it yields CASSEEIGTEAFF.

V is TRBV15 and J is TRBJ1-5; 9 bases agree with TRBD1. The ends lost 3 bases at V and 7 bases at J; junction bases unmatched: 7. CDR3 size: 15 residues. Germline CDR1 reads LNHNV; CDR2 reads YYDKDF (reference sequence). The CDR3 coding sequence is TGTGCCACCAGCAGGGACAGGGGTGAGGGCCAGCCCCAGCATTTT. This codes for CATSRDRGEGQPQHF.

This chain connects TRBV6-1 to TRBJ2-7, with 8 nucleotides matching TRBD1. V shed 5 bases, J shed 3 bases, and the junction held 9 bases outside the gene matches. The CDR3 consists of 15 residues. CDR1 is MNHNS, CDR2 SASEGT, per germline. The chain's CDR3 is CASSTGTGLFYEQYF. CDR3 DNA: TGTGCCAGCAGTACCGGGACAGGTCTCTTCTACGAGCAGTACTTC.

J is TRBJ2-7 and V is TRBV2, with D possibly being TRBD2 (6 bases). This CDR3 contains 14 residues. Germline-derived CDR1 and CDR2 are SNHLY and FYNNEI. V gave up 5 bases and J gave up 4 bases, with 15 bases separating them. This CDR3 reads CASSPSRDVYEQYF. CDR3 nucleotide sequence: TGTGCCAGCAGTCCTTCGCGGGACGTTTACGAGCAGTACTTC.

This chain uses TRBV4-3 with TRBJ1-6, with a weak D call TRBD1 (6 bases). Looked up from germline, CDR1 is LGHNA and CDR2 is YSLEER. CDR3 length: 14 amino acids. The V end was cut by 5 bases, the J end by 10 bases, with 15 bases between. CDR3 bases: TGCGCCAGCAGCGGAACAGGGAGGGGCTCACCCCTCCACTTT. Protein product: CASSGTGRGSPLHF.

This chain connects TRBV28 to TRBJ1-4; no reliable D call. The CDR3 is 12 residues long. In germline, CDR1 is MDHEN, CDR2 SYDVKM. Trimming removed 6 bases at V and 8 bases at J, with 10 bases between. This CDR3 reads CASRLSQEKLFF. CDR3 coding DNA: TGTGCCAGCAGGCTTTCACAGGAAAAACTGTTTTTT. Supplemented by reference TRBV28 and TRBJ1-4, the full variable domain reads DVKVTQSSRYLVKRTGEKVFLECVQDMDHENMFWYRQDPGLGLRLIYFSYDVKMKEKGDIPEGYSVSREKKERFSLILESASTNQTSMYLCASRLSQEKLFFGSGTQLSVL.

The CDR3 DNA reads as TGTGCCAGCAGCTTCGGGACAGGCCCCACAGATACGCAGTATTTT. Translating it yields CASSFGTGPTDTQYF. The chain is built from TRBV11-3 and TRBJ2-3; 8 bases line up with TRBD1. CDR1 is SGHNT and CDR2 is YENEEA in the germline V gene. Trimming removed 3 bases from V and 2 bases from J; junction bases left unmatched: 4. The CDR3 has 15 residues.

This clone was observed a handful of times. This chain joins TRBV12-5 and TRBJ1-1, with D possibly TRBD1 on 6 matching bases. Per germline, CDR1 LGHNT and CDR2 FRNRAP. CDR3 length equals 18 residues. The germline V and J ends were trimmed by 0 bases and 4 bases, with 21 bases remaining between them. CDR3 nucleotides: TGTGCTAGTGGTTTGGTAATCGGTCCACAGGGACCTGGCACTGAAGCTTTCTTT. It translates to CASGLVIGPQGPGTEAFF.

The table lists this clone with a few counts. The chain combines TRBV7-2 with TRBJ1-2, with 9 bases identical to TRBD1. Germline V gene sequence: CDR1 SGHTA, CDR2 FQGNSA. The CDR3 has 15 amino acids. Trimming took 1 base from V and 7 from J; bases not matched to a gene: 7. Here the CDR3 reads CASSLEFRDRAGYTF. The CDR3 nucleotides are TGTGCCAGCAGCTTAGAGTTCCGGGACAGGGCTGGCTACACCTTC.

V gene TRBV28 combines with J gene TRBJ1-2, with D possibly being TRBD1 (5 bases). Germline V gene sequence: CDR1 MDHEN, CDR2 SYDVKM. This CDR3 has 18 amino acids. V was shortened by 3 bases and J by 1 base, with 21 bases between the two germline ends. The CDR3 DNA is TGTGCCAGCAGTTTTCAGGAAGGGGTGGAATTCGTTAACTATGGCTACACCTTC. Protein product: CASSFQEGVEFVNYGYTF.

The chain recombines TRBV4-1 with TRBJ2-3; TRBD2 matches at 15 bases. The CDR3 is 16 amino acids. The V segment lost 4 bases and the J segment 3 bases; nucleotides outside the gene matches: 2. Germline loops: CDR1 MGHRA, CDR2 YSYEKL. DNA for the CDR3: TGCGCCAGCAGCCGGGGGACTAGCGGGGGGACAGATACGCAGTATTTT. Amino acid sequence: CASSRGTSGGTDTQYF.

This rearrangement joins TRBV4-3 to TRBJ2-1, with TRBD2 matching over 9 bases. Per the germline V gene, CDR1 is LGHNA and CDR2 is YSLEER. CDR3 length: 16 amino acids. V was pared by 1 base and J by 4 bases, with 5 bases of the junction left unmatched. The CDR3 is CASSQGPSGGYNEQFF. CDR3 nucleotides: TGCGCCAGCAGCCAAGGTCCCAGCGGGGGGTACAATGAGCAGTTCTTC.

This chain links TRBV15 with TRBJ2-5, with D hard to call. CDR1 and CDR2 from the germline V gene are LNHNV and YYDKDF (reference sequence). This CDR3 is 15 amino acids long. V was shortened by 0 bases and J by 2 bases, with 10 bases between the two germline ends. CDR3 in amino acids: CATSRDVGLQETQYF. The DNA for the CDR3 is TGTGCCACCAGCAGAGATGTTGGCCTTCAAGAGACCCAGTACTTC.

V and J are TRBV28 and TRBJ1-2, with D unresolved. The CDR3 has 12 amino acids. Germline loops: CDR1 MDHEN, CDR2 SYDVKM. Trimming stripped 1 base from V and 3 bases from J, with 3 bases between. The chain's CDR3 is CASSLSDYGYTF. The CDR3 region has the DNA TGTGCCAGCAGTTTATCAGACTATGGCTACACCTTC.

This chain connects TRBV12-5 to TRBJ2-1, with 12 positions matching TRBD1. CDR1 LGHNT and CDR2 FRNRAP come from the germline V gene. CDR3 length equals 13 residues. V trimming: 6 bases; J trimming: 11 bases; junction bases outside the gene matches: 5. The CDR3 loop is CASGSGTGGQQFF. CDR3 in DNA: TGTGCTAGTGGCTCCGGGACAGGGGGCCAGCAGTTCTTC.